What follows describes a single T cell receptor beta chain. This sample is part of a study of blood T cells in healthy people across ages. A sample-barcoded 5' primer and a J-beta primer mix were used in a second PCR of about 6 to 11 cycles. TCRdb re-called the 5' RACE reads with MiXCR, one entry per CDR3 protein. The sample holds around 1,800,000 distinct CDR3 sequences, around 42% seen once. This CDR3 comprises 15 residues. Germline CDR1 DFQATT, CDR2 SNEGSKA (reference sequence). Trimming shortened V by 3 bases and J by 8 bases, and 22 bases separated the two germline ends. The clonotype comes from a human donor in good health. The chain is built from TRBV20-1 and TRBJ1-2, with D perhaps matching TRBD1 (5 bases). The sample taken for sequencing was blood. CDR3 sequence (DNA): TGCAGTGCTAGGGGGAGGCAGGGACGTGAAGGAGGCTACACCTTC. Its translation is CSARGRQGREGGYTF.